The following is a T cell receptor beta chain sequence with its context. With 8 bases clipped from V and 5 bases from J, the junction kept 11 bases outside the gene matches. The germline V gene encodes CDR1 SEHNR and CDR2 FQNEAQ (reference sequence). CDR3 size: 14 residues. This table comes from immunoSEQ multiplex PCR, and its TCRdb copy is limited to in-frame clones, with some not included. Among 90,000 to 120,000 clones listed, about 85% were seen once. This entry is derived from a study of T cell responses to AZD1222 COVID-19 vaccine. The chain couples TRBV7-9 to TRBJ1-1, with 7 bases identical to TRBD1. Material: peripheral blood, obtained 28 days after the second AZD1222 dose. The sequence was obtained from an adult who received the AZD1222 COVID-19 vaccine. CDR3 sequence reads: CASSLTGWGTEAFF. The CDR3 bases are TGTGCCAGCTCTTTGACAGGGTGGGGAACTGAAGCTTTCTTT.